This is a list of T cell receptor beta chains from one sample in a study of blood T cell repertoires in COVID-19. Profiled with immunoSEQ multiplex PCR; TCRdb holds only in-frame clones, not every one. This sample has fewer than 400,000 clones; about 90% occur once, and the top ten carry over 1.5%. The sequenced sample was peripheral blood. All receptors derive from a woman aged 25 to 39 with COVID-19, enrolled during active disease. Both conserved end residues are part of each CDR3. D genes are given only for firm matches. Size is stated for part of the rows, as once, few or many counts, or as a class when the clone is expanded.

V	J	size	D	CDR3	DNA
TRBV27	TRBJ2-1	-	TRBD1	CASSLLRDRGRDQFF	TGTGCCAGCAGTTTGCTTAGGGACAGGGGAAGGGATCAGTTCTTC
TRBV7-2	TRBJ2-7	-	-	CASSFAQIYEQYF	TGTGCCAGCAGCTTCGCTCAGATTTACGAGCAGTACTTC
TRBV7-9	TRBJ1-4	-	-	CASSSTQGRNEKLFF	TGTGCCAGCAGCTCGACACAGGGAAGGAATGAAAAACTGTTTTTT
TRBV6-5	TRBJ2-2	-	-	CASSYSPGRYTGELFF	TGTGCCAGCAGTTACTCGCCAGGGCGATACACCGGGGAGCTGTTTTTT
TRBV2	TRBJ2-2	-	-	CASSPAGELFF	TGTGCCAGCAGTCCGGCCGGGGAGCTGTTTTTT
TRBV7-9	TRBJ2-5	-	-	CASSPEWRRETQYF	TGTGCCAGCAGCCCTGAATGGCGGCGGGAGACCCAGTACTTC
TRBV7-9	TRBJ1-2	-	-	CASTVDRLYGYTF	TGTGCCAGCACCGTGGACAGACTCTATGGCTACACCTTC
TRBV7-9	TRBJ2-2	-	TRBD2	CASSFGAGDTGELFF	TGTGCCAGCAGCTTTGGGGCGGGGGACACCGGGGAGCTGTTTTTT
TRBV11-2	TRBJ2-6	-	TRBD1	CASSRLFRDSYSGANVLTF	TGTGCCAGCAGCCGGCTGTTCCGGGACAGCTACTCTGGGGCCAACGTCCTGACTTTC
TRBV29-1	TRBJ2-1	-	TRBD2	CSTTSGGDNEQFF	TGCAGCACTACTAGCGGGGGAGACAATGAGCAGTTCTTC
TRBV11-3	TRBJ2-1	-	TRBD2	CASSSPTSGSNNEQFF	TGTGCCAGCAGCTCACCGACTAGCGGGTCCAACAATGAGCAGTTCTTC
TRBV11-2	TRBJ1-3	once	TRBD1	CASSSSTGHSGNTIYF	TGTGCCAGCAGCTCTTCGACAGGGCACTCTGGAAACACCATATATTTT
TRBV5-5	TRBJ2-7	-	TRBD2	CASSGAGGPYEQYF	TGTGCCAGCAGCGGGGCGGGGGGGCCCTACGAGCAGTACTTC
TRBV6-5	TRBJ1-6	once	-	CASSSEGRVSTLHF	TGTGCCAGCAGTTCAGAGGGCCGGGTATCAACCCTCCACTTT
TRBV5-6	TRBJ2-5	-	-	CASSLFSGAETQYF	TGTGCCAGCAGCTTGTTTTCAGGGGCCGAGACCCAGTACTTC
TRBV5-1	TRBJ2-1	-	-	CASRLAGKIEQFF	TGCGCCAGCAGACTAGCCGGGAAAATTGAGCAGTTCTTC
TRBV4-1	TRBJ1-1	-	-	CASSPVDGGYTEAFF	TGCGCCAGCAGCCCCGTAGACGGAGGGTACACTGAAGCTTTCTTT
TRBV5-4	TRBJ2-5	-	TRBD2	CASSQASGGIQETQYF	TGTGCCAGCAGCCAGGCCAGCGGGGGGATTCAAGAGACCCAGTACTTC
TRBV12-3/TRBV12-4	TRBJ2-1	-	TRBD2	CASSFLGRDEQFF	TGTGCCAGCAGTTTCCTCGGGAGGGACGAGCAGTTCTTC
TRBV6-5	TRBJ1-3	-	TRBD1	CASSIQGRSGNTIYF	TGTGCCAGCAGCATACAGGGGCGCTCTGGAAACACCATATATTTT
TRBV3-1/TRBV3-2	TRBJ2-3	-	-	CASSQHTSTDTQYF	TGTGCCAGCAGCCAACATACTAGCACAGATACGCAGTATTTT
TRBV11-2	TRBJ2-7	-	-	CASSLASGIPYEQYF	TGTGCCAGCAGCTTAGCGTCCGGGATTCCCTACGAGCAGTACTTC
TRBV7-3	TRBJ2-2	-	TRBD1	CASSPGGQGAGTGELFF	TGTGCCAGCAGCCCAGGGGGACAGGGGGCTGGCACCGGGGAGCTGTTTTTT
TRBV3-1/TRBV3-2	TRBJ1-2	-	-	CASRKSGAVYGYTF	TGTGCCAGCAGGAAATCAGGGGCGGTGTATGGCTACACCTTC
TRBV13	TRBJ2-2	-	-	CASSPIYSRGKHTGELFF	TGTGCCAGCAGCCCAATATACTCCCGGGGGAAACACACCGGGGAGCTGTTTTTT
TRBV30	TRBJ1-1	-	TRBD1	CAWRRNPGTDNTEAFF	TGTGCCTGGAGGCGCAATCCCGGGACAGATAACACTGAAGCTTTCTTT
TRBV19	TRBJ1-5	once	-	CASSKGGGGGNQPQHF	TGTGCCAGTAGTAAGGGCGGAGGGGGGGGCAATCAGCCCCAGCATTTT
TRBV3-1/TRBV3-2	TRBJ2-5	-	TRBD2	CASSRAGLARNQETQYF	TGTGCCAGCAGCCGTGCCGGACTAGCTAGGAACCAAGAGACCCAGTACTTC
TRBV11-3	TRBJ2-1	-	TRBD2	CASSLRTSGGLYEQFF	TGTGCCAGCAGCCTCAGGACTAGCGGGGGGTTATATGAGCAGTTCTTC
TRBV27	TRBJ2-7	-	TRBD2	CASSRDVRGGEQYF	TGTGCCAGCAGCCGGGACGTCCGGGGGGGAGAGCAGTACTTC
TRBV4-3	TRBJ2-2	-	-	CASSHKGGEAGSNTGELFF	TGCGCCAGCAGCCACAAGGGAGGCGAAGCGGGCTCGAACACCGGGGAGCTGTTTTTT
TRBV5-6	TRBJ1-5	few	TRBD1	CASSLLGQGNQPQHF	TGTGCCAGCAGCCTCCTTGGACAGGGAAATCAGCCCCAGCATTTT
TRBV29-1	TRBJ2-2	few	TRBD1	CSVLTGGTGPGELFF	TGCAGCGTCCTTACCGGGGGGACAGGGCCCGGGGAGCTGTTTTTT
TRBV6-4	TRBJ1-6	-	TRBD1	CASSEQGALGSPLHF	TGTGCCAGCAGCGAACAGGGGGCCCTGGGATCACCCCTCCACTTT
TRBV29-1	TRBJ1-3	-	-	CSVAFGGSSGNTIYF	TGCAGCGTTGCCTTCGGGGGAAGCTCTGGAAACACCATATATTTT
TRBV18	TRBJ1-3	-	TRBD1	CASSPHGGTAGNTIYF	TGTGCCAGCTCACCACATGGCGGGACAGCCGGAAACACCATATATTTT
TRBV11-2	TRBJ1-5	-	TRBD1	CASSRTGGFDQPQHF	TGTGCCAGCAGCCGTACAGGGGGTTTCGATCAGCCCCAGCATTTT
TRBV7-9	TRBJ2-1	-	-	CASSIQGFEQFF	TGTGCCAGCAGCATACAGGGTTTCGAGCAGTTCTTC
TRBV2	TRBJ1-1	-	-	CASSTILNTEAFF	TGTGCCAGCAGTACAATACTGAACACTGAAGCTTTCTTT
TRBV13	TRBJ2-5	once	-	CASSFQRAYQETQYF	TGTGCCAGCAGCTTCCAGCGGGCTTACCAAGAGACCCAGTACTTC
TRBV4-2	TRBJ2-7	-	TRBD2	CASSQLAGGPYEQYF	TGTGCCAGCAGCCAACTAGCGGGGGGGCCCTACGAGCAGTACTTC
TRBV19	TRBJ1-2	-	-	CASSGGTETYGYTF	TGTGCCAGTAGTGGGGGGACGGAGACCTATGGCTACACCTTC
TRBV9	TRBJ1-2	-	TRBD1	CASSAGQGAFGYTF	TGTGCCAGCAGCGCGGGACAGGGGGCGTTCGGCTACACCTTC
TRBV19	TRBJ2-2	-	-	CASSSRVLTGELFF	TGTGCCAGTAGTTCACGGGTACTCACCGGGGAGCTGTTTTTT
TRBV27	TRBJ1-1	-	-	CASHRGTMNTEAFF	TGTGCCAGCCACCGCGGCACCATGAACACTGAAGCTTTCTTT
TRBV14	TRBJ2-7	-	-	CASSQEVSISYEQYF	TGTGCCAGCAGCCAAGAGGTATCTATCTCCTACGAGCAGTACTTC
TRBV10-3	TRBJ1-2	-	TRBD1	CAISIGDRGPTSGYTF	TGTGCCATCAGCATCGGGGACAGGGGGCCGACGAGTGGCTACACCTTC
TRBV11-2	TRBJ2-1	-	TRBD1	CASSHRDRGHNEQFF	TGTGCCAGCAGCCACCGGGACAGGGGGCACAATGAGCAGTTCTTC
TRBV28	TRBJ2-2	-	TRBD2	CASSLAGDTGELFF	TGTGCCAGCAGTTTAGCGGGGGACACCGGGGAGCTGTTTTTT
TRBV5-5	TRBJ1-5	-	TRBD1	CASSLVEGTDSNQPQHF	TGTGCCAGCAGCTTGGTAGAAGGGACAGATAGCAATCAGCCCCAGCATTTT
TRBV28	TRBJ1-6	few	-	CASSSGHYNSPLHF	TGTGCCAGCAGTTCGGGACACTATAATTCACCCCTCCACTTT
TRBV29-1	TRBJ1-2	-	TRBD1	CSALGTGDGYGYTF	TGCAGCGCCTTGGGGACAGGGGATGGCTATGGCTACACCTTC
TRBV6-5	TRBJ2-4	-	-	CASVDRNLAKNIQYF	TGTGCCAGCGTCGACAGGAATCTAGCCAAAAACATTCAGTACTTC
TRBV13	TRBJ1-2	-	TRBD1	CASSLGGLRDRRNYGYTF	TGTGCCAGCAGCTTAGGCGGTTTGAGGGACAGGCGGAACTATGGCTACACCTTC
TRBV3-1/TRBV3-2	TRBJ1-1	-	-	CASSPRVNTEAFF	TGTGCCAGCAGCCCTCGGGTTAACACTGAAGCTTTCTTT
TRBV6-2/TRBV6-3	TRBJ2-3	-	-	CASSYSTSRGALTDTQYF	TGTGCCAGCAGTTACTCAACTAGCCGGGGGGCCCTCACAGATACGCAGTATTTT
TRBV6-2/TRBV6-3	TRBJ2-3	-	TRBD2	CASSPSWASGDSTDTQYF	TGTGCCAGCAGTCCCTCTTGGGCTAGCGGGGACAGCACAGATACGCAGTATTTT
TRBV6-6	TRBJ1-5	-	-	CASSYRGNNQPQHF	TGTGCCAGCAGTTACAGGGGGAACAATCAGCCCCAGCATTTT
TRBV5-4	TRBJ1-2	-	TRBD1	CASSSNAGTGGYGYTF	TGTGCCAGCAGCTCCAACGCCGGGACAGGGGGCTATGGCTACACCTTC